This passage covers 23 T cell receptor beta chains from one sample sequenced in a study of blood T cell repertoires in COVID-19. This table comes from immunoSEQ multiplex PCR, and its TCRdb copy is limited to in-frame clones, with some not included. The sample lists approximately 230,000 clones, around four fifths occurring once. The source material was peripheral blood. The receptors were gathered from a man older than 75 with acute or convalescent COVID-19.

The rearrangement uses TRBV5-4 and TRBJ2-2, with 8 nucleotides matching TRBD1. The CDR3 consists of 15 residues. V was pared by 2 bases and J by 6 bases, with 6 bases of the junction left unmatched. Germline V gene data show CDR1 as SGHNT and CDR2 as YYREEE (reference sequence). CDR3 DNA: TGTGCCAGCAGCTTTCAGGGGGCGGTCGCCGGGGAGCTGTTTTTT. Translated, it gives CASSFQGAVAGELFF.

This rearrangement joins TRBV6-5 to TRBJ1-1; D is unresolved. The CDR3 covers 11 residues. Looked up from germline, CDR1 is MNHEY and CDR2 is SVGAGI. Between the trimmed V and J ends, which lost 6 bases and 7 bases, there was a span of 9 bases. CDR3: CASRGGFEAFF. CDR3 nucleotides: TGTGCCAGCAGGGGAGGTTTTGAAGCTTTCTTT.

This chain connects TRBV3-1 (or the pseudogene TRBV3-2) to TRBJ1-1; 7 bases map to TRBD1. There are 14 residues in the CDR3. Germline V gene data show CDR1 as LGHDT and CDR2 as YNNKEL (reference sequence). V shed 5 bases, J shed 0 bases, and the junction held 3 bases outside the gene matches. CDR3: CASSGGGMNTEAFF. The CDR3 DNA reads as TGTGCCAGCAGCGGAGGGGGCATGAACACTGAAGCTTTCTTT.

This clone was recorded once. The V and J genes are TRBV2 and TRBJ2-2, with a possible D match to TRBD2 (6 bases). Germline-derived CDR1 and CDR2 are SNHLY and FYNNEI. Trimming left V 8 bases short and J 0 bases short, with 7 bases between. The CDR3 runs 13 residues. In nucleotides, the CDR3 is TGTGCCAGCCGGGACTCGAACACCGGGGAGCTGTTTTTT. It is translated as CASRDSNTGELFF. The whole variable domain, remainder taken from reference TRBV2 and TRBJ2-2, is EPEVTQTPSHQVTQMGQEVILRCVPISNHLYFYWYRQILGQKVEFLVSFYNNEISEKSEIFDDQFSVERPDGSNFTLKIRSTKLEDSAMYFCASRDSNTGELFFGEGSRLTVL.

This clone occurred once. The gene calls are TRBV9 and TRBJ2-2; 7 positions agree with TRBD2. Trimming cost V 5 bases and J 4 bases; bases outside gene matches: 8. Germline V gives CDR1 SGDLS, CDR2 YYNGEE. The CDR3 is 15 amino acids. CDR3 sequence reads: CASSPSGTTTGELFF. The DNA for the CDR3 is TGTGCCAGCAGTCCCTCCGGGACTACCACCGGGGAGCTGTTTTTT.

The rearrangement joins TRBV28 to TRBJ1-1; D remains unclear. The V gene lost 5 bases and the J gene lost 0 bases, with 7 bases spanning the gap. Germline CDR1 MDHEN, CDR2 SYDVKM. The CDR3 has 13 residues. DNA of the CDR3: TGTGCCAGCAGTCCTCAGGTGAACACTGAAGCTTTCTTT. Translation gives CASSPQVNTEAFF.

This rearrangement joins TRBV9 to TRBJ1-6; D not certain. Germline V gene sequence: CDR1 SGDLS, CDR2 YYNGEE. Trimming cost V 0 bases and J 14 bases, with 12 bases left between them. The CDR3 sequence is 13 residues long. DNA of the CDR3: TGTGCCAGCAGCGTAGCGTTAGATGGTACCCTCCACTTT. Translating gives CASSVALDGTLHF.

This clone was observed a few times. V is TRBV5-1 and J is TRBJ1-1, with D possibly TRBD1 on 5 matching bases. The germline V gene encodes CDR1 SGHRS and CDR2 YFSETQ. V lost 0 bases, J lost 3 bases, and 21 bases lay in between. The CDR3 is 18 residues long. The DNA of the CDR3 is TGCGCCAGCAGCTTGGCTCTTCAGCAGGGATGGTTTGACACTGAAGCTTTCTTT. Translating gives CASSLALQQGWFDTEAFF.

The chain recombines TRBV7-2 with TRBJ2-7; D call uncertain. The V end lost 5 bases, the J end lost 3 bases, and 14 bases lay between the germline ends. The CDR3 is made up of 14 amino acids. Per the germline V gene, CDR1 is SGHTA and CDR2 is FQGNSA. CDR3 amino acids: CASSPLFTVYEQYF. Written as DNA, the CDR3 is TGTGCCAGCAGCCCCCTTTTTACTGTCTACGAGCAGTACTTC.

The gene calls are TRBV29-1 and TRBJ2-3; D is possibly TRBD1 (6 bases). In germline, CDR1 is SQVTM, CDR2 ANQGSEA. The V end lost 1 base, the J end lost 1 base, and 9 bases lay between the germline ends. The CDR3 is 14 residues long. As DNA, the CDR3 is TGCAGCGTTGAAGGGGGGCGAGGCACAGATACGCAGTATTTT. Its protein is CSVEGGRGTDTQYF.

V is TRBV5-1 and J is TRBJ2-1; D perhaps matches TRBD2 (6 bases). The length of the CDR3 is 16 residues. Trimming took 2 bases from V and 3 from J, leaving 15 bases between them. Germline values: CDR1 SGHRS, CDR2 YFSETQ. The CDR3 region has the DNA TGCGCCAGCAGCTTTCGAGAACTAGCCGGCTACAATGAGCAGTTCTTC. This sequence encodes CASSFRELAGYNEQFF.

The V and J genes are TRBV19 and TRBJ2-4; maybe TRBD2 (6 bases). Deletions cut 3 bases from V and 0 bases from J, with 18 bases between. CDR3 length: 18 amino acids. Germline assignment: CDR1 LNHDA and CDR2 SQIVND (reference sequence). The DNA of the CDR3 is TGTGCCAGTAGTATTGGACGGGAGACCGCCCTAGCCAAAAACATTCAGTACTTC. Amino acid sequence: CASSIGRETALAKNIQYF.

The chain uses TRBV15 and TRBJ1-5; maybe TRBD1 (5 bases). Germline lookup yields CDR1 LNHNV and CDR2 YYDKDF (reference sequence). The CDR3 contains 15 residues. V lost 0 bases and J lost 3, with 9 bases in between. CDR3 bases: TGTGCCACCAGCAGAGATCGGGGGAACAATCAGCCCCAGCATTTT. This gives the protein CATSRDRGNNQPQHF. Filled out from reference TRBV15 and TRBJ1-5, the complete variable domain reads DAMVIQNPRYQVTQFGKPVTLSCSQTLNHNVMYWYQQKSSQAPKLLFHYYDKDFNNEADTPDNFQSRRPNTSFCFLDIRSPGLGDTAMYLCATSRDRGNNQPQHFGDGTRLSIL.

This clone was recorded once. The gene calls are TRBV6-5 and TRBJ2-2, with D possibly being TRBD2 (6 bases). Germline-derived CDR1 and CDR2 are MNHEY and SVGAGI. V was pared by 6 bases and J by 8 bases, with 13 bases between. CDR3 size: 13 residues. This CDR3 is CASSSSRGGELFF. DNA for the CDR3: TGTGCCAGCAGCTCCTCGCGGGGAGGGGAGCTGTTTTTT.

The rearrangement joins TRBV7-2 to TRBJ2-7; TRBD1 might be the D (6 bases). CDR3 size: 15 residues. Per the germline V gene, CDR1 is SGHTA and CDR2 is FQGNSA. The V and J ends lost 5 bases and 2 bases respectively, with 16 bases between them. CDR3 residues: CASSPRQATTYEQYF. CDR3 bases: TGTGCCAGCAGCCCCCGACAGGCCACGACCTACGAGCAGTACTTC.

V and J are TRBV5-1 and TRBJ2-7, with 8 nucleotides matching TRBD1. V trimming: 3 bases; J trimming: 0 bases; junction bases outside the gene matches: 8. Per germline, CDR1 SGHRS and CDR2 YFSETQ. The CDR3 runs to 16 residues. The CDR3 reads CASSSYQGAHSYEQYF. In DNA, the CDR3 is TGCGCCAGCAGCTCGTACCAGGGGGCCCACTCCTACGAGCAGTACTTC.

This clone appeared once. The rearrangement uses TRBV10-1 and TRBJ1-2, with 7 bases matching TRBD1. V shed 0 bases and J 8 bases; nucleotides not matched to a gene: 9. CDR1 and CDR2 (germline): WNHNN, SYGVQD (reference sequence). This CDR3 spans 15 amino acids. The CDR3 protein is CASSESRETGKGYTF. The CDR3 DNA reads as TGCGCCAGCAGTGAGTCCCGAGAGACAGGGAAGGGCTACACCTTC.

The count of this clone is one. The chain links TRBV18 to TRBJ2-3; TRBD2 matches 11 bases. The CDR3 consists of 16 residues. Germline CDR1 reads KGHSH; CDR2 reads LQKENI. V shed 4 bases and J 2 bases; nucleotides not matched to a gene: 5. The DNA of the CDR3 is TGTGCCAGCTCACTTGGGACTAGCGGTTTCACAGATACGCAGTATTTT. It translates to CASSLGTSGFTDTQYF.

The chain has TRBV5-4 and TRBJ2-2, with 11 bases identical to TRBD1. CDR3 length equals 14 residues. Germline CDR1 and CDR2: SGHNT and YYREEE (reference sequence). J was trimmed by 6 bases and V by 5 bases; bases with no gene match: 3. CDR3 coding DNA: TGTGCCAGCAGACGGGACAGGGGGTCCGGGGAGCTGTTTTTT. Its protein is CASRRDRGSGELFF.

CDR3 loop: CASSEPTQGYTEAFF. CDR3 sequence (DNA): TGTGCCAGCAGTGAACCGACACAGGGGTATACTGAAGCTTTCTTT. The rearrangement uses TRBV6-1 and TRBJ1-1, with 7 bases identical to TRBD1. V trimming: 2 bases; J trimming: 5 bases; junction bases outside the gene matches: 8. Germline V lookup: CDR1 MNHNS, CDR2 SASEGT. CDR3 size: 15 residues.

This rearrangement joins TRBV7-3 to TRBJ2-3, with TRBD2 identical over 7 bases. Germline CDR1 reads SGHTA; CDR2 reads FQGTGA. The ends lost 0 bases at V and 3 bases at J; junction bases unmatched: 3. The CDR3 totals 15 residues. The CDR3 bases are TGTGCCAGCAGCTTAACCGGGGGGAGTACAGATACGCAGTATTTT. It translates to CASSLTGGSTDTQYF.

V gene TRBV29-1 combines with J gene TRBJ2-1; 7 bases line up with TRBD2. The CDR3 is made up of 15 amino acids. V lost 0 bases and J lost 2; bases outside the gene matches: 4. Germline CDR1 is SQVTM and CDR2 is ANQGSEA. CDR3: CSVEDRSGAYNEQFF. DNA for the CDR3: TGCAGCGTTGAAGATCGCAGCGGGGCCTACAATGAGCAGTTCTTC.

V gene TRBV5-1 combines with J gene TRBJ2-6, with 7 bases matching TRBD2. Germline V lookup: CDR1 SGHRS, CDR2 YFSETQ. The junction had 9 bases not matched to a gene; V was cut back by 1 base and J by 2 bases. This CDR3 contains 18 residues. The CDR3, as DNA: TGCGCCAGCAGCTTGTGGGGGACTAACAGCGCTGGGGCCAACGTCCTGACTTTC. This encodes CASSLWGTNSAGANVLTF.